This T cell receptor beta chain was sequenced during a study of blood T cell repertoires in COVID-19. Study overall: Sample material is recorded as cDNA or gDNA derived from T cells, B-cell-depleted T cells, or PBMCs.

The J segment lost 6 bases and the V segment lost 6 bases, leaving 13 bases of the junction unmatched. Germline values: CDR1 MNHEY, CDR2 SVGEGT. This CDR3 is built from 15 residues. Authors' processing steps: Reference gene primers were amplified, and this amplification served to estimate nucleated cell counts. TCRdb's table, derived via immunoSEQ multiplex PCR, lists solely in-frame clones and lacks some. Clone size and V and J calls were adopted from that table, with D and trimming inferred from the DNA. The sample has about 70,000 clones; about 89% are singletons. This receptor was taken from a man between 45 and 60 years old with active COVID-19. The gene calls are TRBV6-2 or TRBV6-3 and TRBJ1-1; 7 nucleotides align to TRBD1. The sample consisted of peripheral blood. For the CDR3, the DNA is TGTGCCAGCAGCATTCAACAGGGGCATTCCCCTGAAGCTTTCTTT. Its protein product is CASSIQQGHSPEAFF.